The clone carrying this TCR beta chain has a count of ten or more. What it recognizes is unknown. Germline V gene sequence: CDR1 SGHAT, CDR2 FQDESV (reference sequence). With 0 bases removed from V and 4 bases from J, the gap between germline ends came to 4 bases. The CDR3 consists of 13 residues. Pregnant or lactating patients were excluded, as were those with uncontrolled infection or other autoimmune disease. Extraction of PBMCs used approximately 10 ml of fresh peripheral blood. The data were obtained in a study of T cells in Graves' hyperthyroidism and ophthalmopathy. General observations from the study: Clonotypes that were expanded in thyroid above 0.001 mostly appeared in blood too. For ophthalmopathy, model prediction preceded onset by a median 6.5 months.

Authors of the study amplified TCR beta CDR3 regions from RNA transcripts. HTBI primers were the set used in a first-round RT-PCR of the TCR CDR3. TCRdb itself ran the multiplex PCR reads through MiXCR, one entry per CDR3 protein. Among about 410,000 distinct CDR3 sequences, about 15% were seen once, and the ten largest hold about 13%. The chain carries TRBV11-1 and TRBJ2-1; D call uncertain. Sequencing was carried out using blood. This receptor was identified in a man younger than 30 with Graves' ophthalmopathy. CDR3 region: CASSLALYNEQFF. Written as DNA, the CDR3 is TGTGCCAGCAGCTTAGCCTTATACAATGAGCAGTTCTTC. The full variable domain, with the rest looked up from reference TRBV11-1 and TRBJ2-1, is EAEVAQSPRYKITEKSQAVAFWCDPISGHATLYWYRQILGQGPELLVQFQDESVVDDSQLPKDRFSAERLKGVDSTLKIQPAELGDSAMYLCASSLALYNEQFFGPGTRLTVL.